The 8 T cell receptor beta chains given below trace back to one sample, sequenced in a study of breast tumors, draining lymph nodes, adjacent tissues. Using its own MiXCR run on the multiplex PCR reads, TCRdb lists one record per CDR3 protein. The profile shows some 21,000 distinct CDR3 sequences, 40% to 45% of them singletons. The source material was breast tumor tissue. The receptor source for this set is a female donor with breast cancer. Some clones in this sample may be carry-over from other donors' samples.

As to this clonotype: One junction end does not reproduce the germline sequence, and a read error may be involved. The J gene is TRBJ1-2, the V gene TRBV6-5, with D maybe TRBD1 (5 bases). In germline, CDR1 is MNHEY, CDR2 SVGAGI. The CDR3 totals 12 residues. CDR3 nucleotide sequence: TGTGCCAGCAGTCACTCAGGGAGTGGCTACACCTTC. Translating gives CASSHSGSGYTF.

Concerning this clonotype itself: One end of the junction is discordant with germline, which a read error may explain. CDR3 in DNA: TGCGCCAGCAGTAAGTCAGGGGGACGGTACTATGGCTACACCTTC. Its translation: CASSKSGGRYYGYTF. The J gene is TRBJ1-2, the V gene TRBV10-2; TRBD1 agrees at 7 bases. The CDR3 consists of 15 residues. Germline CDR1 WSHSY, CDR2 SAAADI.

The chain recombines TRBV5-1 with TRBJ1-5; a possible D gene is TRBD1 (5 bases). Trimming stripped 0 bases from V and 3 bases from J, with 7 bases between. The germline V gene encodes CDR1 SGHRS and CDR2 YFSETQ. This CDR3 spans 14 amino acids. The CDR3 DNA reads TGCGCCAGCAGCTTGGAGGACATCAATCAGCCCCAGCATTTT. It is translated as CASSLEDINQPQHF.

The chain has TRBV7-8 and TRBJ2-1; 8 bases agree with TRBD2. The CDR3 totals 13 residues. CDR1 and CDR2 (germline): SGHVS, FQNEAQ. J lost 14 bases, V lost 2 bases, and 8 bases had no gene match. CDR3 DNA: TGTGCCAGCAGCTTAAGGCAGGAGCGGGAGAAGTTCTTC. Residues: CASSLRQEREKFF.

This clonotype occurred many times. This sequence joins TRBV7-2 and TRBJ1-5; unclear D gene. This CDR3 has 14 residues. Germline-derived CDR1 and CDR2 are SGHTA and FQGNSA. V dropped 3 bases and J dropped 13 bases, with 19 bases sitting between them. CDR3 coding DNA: TGTGCCAGCAGCTTTAGTGGGGTGAGAACGGGTCAGCATTTT. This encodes CASSFSGVRTGQHF.

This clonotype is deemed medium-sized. The CDR3 DNA is TGTGCCAGCAGCCCGGGACGCGGGGGGGACACAGATACGCAGTATTTT. Translating gives CASSPGRGGDTDTQYF. The J gene is TRBJ2-3, the V gene TRBV7-3, with 9 bases that match TRBD2. Losses at the gene ends were 5 bases for V and 2 bases for J; bases not matched to a gene: 8. The CDR3 runs 16 residues. The germline gives CDR1 SGHTA, CDR2 FQGTGA.

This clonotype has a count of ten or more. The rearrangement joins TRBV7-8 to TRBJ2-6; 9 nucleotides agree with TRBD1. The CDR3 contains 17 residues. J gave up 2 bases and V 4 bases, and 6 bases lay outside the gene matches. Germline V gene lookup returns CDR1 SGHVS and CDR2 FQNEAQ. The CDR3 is CASSYGTGRTGANVLTF. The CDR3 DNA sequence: TGTGCCAGCAGCTACGGGACAGGGAGGACTGGGGCCAACGTCCTGACTTTC.

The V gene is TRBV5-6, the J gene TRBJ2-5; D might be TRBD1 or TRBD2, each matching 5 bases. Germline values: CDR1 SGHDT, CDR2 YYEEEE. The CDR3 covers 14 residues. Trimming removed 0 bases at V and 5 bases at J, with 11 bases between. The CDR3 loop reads CASSLGGVFETQYF. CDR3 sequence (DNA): TGTGCCAGCAGCTTGGGAGGGGTATTTGAGACCCAGTACTTC.